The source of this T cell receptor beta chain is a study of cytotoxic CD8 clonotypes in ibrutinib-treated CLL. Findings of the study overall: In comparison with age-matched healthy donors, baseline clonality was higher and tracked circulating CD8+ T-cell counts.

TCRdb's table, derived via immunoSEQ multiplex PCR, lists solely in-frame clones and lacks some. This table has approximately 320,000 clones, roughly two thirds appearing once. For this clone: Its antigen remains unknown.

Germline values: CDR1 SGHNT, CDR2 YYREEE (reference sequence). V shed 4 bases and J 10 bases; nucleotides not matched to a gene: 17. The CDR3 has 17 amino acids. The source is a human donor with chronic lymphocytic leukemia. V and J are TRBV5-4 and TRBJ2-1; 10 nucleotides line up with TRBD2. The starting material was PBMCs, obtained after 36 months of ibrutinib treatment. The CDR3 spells CASSGKGTSGRAREQFF. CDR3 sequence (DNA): TGTGCCAGCAGCGGAAAAGGTACCAGCGGGAGGGCTCGGGAGCAGTTCTTC. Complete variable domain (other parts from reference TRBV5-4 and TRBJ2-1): ETGVTQSPTHLIKTRGQQVTLRCSSQSGHNTVSWYQQALGQGPQFIFQYYREEENGRGNFPPRFSGLQFPNYSSELNVNALELDDSALYLCASSGKGTSGRAREQFFGPGTRLTVL.